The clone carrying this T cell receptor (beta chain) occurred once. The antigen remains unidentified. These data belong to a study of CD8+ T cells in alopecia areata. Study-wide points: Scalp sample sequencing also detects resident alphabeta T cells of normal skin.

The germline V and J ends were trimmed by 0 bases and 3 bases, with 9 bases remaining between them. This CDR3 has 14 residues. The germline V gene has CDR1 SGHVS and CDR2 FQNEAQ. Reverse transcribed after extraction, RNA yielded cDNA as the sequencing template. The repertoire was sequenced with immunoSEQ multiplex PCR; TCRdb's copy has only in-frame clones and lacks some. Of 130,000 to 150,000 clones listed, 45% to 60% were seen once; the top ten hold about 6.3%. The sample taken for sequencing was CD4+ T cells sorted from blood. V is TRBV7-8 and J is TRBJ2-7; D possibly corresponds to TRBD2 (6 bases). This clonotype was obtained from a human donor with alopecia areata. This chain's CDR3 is CASSLARESYEQYF. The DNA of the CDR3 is TGTGCCAGCAGCTTAGCACGGGAGAGCTACGAGCAGTACTTC.